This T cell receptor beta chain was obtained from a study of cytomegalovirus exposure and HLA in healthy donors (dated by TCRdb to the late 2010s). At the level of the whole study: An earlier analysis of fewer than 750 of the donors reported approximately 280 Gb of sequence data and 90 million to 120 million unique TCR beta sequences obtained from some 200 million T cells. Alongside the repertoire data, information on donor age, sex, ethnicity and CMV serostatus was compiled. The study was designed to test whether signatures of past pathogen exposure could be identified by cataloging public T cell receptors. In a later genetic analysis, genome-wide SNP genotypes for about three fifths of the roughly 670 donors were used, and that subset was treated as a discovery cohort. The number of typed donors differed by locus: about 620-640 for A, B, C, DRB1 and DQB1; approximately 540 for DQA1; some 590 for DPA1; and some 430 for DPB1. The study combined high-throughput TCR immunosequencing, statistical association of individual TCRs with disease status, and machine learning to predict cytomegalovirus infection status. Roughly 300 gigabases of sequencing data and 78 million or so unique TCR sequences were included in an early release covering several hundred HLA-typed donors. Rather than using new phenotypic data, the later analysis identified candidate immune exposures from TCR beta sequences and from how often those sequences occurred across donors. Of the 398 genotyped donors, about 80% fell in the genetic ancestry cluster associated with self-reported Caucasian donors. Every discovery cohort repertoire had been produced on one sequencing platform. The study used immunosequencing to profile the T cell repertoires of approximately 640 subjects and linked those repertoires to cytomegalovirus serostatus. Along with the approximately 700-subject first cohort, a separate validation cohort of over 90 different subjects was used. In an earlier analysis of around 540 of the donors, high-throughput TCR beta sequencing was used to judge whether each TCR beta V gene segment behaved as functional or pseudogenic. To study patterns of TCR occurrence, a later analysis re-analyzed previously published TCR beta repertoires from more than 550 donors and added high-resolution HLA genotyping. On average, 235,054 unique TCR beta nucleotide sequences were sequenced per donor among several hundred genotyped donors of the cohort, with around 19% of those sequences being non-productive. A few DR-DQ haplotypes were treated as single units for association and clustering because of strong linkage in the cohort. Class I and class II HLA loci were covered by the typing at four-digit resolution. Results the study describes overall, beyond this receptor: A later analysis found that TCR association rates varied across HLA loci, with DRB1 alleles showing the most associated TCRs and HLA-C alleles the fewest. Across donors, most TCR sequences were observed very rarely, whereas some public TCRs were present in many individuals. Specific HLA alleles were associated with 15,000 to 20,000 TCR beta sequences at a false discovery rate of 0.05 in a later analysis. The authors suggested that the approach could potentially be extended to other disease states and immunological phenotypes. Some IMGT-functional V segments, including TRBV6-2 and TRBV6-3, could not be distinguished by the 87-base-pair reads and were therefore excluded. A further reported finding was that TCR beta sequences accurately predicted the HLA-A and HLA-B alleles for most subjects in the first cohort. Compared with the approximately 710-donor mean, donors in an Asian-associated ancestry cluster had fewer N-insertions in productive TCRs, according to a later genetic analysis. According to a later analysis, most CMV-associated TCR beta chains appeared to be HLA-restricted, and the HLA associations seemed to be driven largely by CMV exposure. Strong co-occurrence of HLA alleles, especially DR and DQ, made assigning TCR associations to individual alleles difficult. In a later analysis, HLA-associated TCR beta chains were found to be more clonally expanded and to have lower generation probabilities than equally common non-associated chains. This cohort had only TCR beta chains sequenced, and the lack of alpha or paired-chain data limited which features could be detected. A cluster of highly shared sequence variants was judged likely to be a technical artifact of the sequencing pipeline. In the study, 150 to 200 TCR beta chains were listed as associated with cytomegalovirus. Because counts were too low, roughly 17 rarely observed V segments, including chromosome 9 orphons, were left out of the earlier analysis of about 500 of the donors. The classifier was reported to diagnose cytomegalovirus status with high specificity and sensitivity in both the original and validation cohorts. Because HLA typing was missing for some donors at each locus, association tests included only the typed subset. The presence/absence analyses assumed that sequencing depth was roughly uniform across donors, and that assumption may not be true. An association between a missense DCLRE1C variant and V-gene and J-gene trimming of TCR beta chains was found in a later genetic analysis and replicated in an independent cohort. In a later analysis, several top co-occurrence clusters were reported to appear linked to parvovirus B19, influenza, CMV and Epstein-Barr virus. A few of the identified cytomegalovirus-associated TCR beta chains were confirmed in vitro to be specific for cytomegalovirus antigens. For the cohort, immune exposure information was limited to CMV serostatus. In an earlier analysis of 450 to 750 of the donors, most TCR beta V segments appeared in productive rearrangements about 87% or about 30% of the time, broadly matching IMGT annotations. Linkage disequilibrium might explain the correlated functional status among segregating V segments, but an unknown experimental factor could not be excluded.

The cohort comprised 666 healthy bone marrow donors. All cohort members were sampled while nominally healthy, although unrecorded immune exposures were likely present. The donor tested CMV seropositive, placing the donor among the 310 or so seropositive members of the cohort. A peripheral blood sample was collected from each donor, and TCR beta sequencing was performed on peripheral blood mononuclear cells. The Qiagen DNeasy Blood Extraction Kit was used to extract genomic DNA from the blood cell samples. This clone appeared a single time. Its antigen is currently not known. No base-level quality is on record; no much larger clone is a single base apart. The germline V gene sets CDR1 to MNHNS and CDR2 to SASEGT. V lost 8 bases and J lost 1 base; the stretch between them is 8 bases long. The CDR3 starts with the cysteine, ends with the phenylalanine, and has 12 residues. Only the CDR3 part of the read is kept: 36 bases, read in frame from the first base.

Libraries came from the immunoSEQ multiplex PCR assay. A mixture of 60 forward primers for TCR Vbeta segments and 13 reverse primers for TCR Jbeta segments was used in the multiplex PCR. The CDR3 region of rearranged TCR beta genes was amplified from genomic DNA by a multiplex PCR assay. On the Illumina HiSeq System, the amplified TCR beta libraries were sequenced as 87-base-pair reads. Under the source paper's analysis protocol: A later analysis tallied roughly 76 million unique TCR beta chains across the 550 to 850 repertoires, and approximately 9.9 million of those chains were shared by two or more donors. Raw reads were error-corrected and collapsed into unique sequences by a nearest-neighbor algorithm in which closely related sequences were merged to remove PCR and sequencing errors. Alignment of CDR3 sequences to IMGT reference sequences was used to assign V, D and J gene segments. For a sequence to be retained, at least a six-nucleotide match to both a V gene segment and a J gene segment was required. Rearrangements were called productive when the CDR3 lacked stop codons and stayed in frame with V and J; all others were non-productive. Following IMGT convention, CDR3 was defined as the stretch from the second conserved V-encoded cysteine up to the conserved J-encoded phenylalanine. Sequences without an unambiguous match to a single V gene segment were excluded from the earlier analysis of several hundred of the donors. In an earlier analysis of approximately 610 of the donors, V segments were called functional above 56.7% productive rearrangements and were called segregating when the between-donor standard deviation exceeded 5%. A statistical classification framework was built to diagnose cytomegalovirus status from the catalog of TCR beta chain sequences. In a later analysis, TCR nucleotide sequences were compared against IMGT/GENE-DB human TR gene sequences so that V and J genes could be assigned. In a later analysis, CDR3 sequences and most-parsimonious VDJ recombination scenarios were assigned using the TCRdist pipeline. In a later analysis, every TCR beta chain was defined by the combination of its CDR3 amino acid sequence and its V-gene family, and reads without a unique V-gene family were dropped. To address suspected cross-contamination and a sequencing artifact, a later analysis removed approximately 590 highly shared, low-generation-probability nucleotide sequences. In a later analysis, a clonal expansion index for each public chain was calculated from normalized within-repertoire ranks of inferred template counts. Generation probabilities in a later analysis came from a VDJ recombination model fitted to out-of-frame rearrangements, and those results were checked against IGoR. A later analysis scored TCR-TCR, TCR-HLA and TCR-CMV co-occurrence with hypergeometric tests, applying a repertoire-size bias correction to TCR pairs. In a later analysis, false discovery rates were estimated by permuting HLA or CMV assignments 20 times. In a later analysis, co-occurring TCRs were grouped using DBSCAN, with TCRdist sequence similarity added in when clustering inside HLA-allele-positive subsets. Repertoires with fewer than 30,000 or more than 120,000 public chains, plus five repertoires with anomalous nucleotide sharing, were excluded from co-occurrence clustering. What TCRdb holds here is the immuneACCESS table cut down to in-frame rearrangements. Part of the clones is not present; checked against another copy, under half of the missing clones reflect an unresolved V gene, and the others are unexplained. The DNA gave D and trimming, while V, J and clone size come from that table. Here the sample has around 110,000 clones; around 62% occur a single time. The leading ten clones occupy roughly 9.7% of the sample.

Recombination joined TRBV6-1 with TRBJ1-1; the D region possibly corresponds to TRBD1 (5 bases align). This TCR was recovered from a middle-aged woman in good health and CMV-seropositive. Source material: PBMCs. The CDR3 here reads CASPGENTEAFF. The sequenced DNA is TGTGCCAGCCCGGGGGAGAACACTGAAGCTTTCTTT.